Listed here are 18 T cell receptor beta chains from one sample, sequenced in a study of blood T cell repertoires in COVID-19. Measured with immunoSEQ multiplex PCR; TCRdb has only the in-frame clones, and not every one. The sample includes 150,000 to 200,000 clones, 83% of them seen just once. Sequenced sample: peripheral blood. The receptors were sampled from a woman between 65 and 79 years old with COVID-19, enrolled during active disease.

The chain employs TRBV7-9 and TRBJ2-7; TRBD1 is a possible D gene (6 bases). CDR1 SEHNR and CDR2 FQNEAQ come from the germline V gene (reference sequence). The length of the CDR3 is 13 residues. V lost 4 bases to trimming and J lost 2 bases, with 9 bases between them. CDR3 in amino acids: CASSWGQAYEQYF. The DNA of the CDR3 is TGTGCCAGCAGCTGGGGACAAGCCTACGAGCAGTACTTC.

The chain links TRBV7-2 to TRBJ1-2; perhaps TRBD1 as D (6 bases). Trimming took 3 bases from V and 6 from J, leaving 17 bases between them. The CDR3 contains 15 residues. Germline V gene sequence: CDR1 SGHTA, CDR2 FQGNSA. The CDR3 protein is CASSFGGSGEDGYTF. DNA of the CDR3: TGTGCCAGCAGCTTCGGGGGGTCAGGGGAAGATGGCTACACCTTC.

The chain couples TRBV9 to TRBJ1-6; maybe TRBD1 (6 bases). The CDR3 consists of 16 residues. Germline CDR1 SGDLS, CDR2 YYNGEE. V was pared by 0 bases and J by 7 bases, with 14 bases between. The CDR3 region has the DNA TGTGCCAGCAGCGTAGGCTGGGGGCAAAGGAATTCACCCCTCCACTTT. Encoded protein: CASSVGWGQRNSPLHF.

The chain recombines TRBV11-2 with TRBJ2-5, with 7 bases lining up with TRBD2. Trimming at V came to 1 base and at J to 9 bases, leaving 5 bases not matched to a gene. Germline V gene data show CDR1 as SGHAT and CDR2 as FQNNGV. The CDR3 spans 13 residues. The CDR3 is CASSLGEGRAQYF. The CDR3 DNA follows: TGTGCCAGCAGCTTAGGGGAGGGGCGGGCCCAGTACTTC.

This rearrangement joins TRBV15 to TRBJ1-2; TRBD1 might be the D (5 bases). V was trimmed by 1 base and J by 3 bases, leaving 9 bases between them. In germline, CDR1 is LNHNV, CDR2 YYDKDF (reference sequence). The CDR3 has 14 amino acids. In DNA, the CDR3 is TGTGCCACCAGCAGAGGGACATTTGACTATGGCTACACCTTC. This gives the protein CATSRGTFDYGYTF.

This clone was recorded only once. The chain employs TRBV30 and TRBJ1-1; D is possibly TRBD1 (5 bases). The V end lost 4 bases, the J end lost 3 bases, and 18 bases lay between the germline ends. The CDR3 loop spans 15 amino acids. CDR1 GTSNPN and CDR2 SVGIG come from the germline V gene (reference sequence). The CDR3 region has the DNA TGTGCCTGGACGCCCCGCGGGGCAAAATACACTGAAGCTTTCTTT. Translation gives CAWTPRGAKYTEAFF.

J is TRBJ2-7 and V is TRBV13; 8 positions match TRBD2. J lost 6 bases, V lost 5 bases, and 9 bases had no gene match. CDR1 and CDR2 (germline): PRHDT, FYEKMQ (reference sequence). CDR3 length equals 14 residues. CDR3: CASSPPGLVTEQYF. Written as DNA, the CDR3 is TGTGCCAGCAGCCCACCGGGACTAGTTACCGAGCAGTACTTC.

CDR3 sequence reads: CASSWQGARVYF. The CDR3 nucleotides read TGTGCCAGCAGCTGGCAGGGGGCGCGGGTATATTTT. The chain combines TRBV7-9 with TRBJ1-3; TRBD1 agrees at 8 bases. The CDR3 contains 12 residues. Germline CDR1 and CDR2: SEHNR and FQNEAQ (reference sequence). With V trimmed by 4 bases and J by 14 bases, 7 bases remained unmatched.

This sequence joins TRBV5-4 and TRBJ2-5; TRBD2 agrees at 12 bases. The germline CDR1 and CDR2 sequences are SGHNT and YYREEE (reference sequence). With V trimmed by 3 bases and J by 4 bases, 1 base remained unmatched. The CDR3 is made up of 14 amino acids. The CDR3 loop is CASSSLAGGETQYF. The CDR3 DNA sequence: TGTGCCAGCAGCTCACTAGCGGGAGGAGAGACCCAGTACTTC.

V and J are TRBV2 and TRBJ2-2; D ambiguous. The germline V and J ends were trimmed by 1 base and 8 bases, with 14 bases remaining between them. The V gene's germline CDR1 is SNHLY and CDR2 FYNNEI. The CDR3 is 15 residues long. The CDR3 here is CASSEGRRAAGELFF. In DNA, the CDR3 is TGTGCCAGCAGTGAAGGGCGGAGAGCTGCAGGGGAGCTGTTTTTT.

The CDR3 sequence: CAVGGVEGREWFYGYTF. The DNA of the CDR3 is TGTGCCGTAGGGGGGGTGGAAGGACGGGAATGGTTCTATGGCTACACCTTC. This chain joins TRBV28 and TRBJ1-2; possibly TRBD1 for D (6 bases). V lost 11 bases and J 4 bases, leaving 29 bases between the germline ends. Germline V gene data show CDR1 as MDHEN and CDR2 as SYDVKM. This CDR3 has 17 residues.

This clone was seen a handful of times. This chain joins TRBV28 and TRBJ2-7; possible D gene TRBD2, 6 bases. Deletions cut 4 bases from V and 0 bases from J, with 13 bases between. The germline gives CDR1 MDHEN, CDR2 SYDVKM. The CDR3 has 15 amino acids. Written as DNA, the CDR3 is TGTGCCAGCAGTTCGCCGGGACTGAGCTCCTACGAGCAGTACTTC. Its translation: CASSSPGLSSYEQYF.

The chain recombines TRBV5-8 with TRBJ1-5; D might be TRBD1 (6 bases). Germline loops: CDR1 SGHTS, CDR2 YDEGEE. This CDR3 has 17 amino acids. V was clipped by 4 bases and J by 4 bases, with 21 bases between them. In DNA, the CDR3 is TGTGCCAGCAGCGCACACACAGGGATAGGGGGTAATCAGCCCCAGCATTTT. Its protein product is CASSAHTGIGGNQPQHF.

The chain has TRBV27 and TRBJ1-5, with 9 bases lining up with TRBD1. Germline loops: CDR1 MNHEY, CDR2 SMNVEV (reference sequence). The CDR3 is made up of 18 amino acids. The trim removed 6 bases at V and 4 bases at J, leaving 16 bases unmatched. In nucleotides, the CDR3 is TGTGCCAGCAGCCTACAGGCCATTGGACAGGGGTTTAATCAGCCCCAGCATTTT. This encodes CASSLQAIGQGFNQPQHF.

V is TRBV29-1 and J is TRBJ2-3, with 13 bases lining up with TRBD2. Germline V gene sequence: CDR1 SQVTM, CDR2 ANQGSEA. Trimming took 7 bases from V and 3 from J; bases not matched to a gene: 4. CDR3 length: 14 amino acids. CDR3 nucleotides: TGCAGCGCCGGACTAGCGGGAGCAACAGATACGCAGTATTTT. It encodes CSAGLAGATDTQYF.

This chain links TRBV7-2 with TRBJ1-5; 9 bases are shared with TRBD1. In germline, CDR1 is SGHTA, CDR2 FQGNSA. The CDR3 runs 14 residues. V lost 5 bases and J lost 7; bases outside the gene matches: 6. Here the CDR3 reads CASSKDRGGQPQHF. The CDR3 DNA reads as TGTGCCAGCAGCAAGGACAGGGGAGGCCAGCCCCAGCATTTT.

CDR3 in amino acids: CASSSSGALAADTQYF. CDR3 nucleotide sequence: TGTGCCAGCAGCTCATCAGGGGCCTTAGCAGCAGATACGCAGTATTTT. The J gene is TRBJ2-3, the V gene TRBV7-9; weak D call: TRBD1 (6 bases). The CDR3 runs 16 residues. The germline gives CDR1 SEHNR, CDR2 FQNEAQ (reference sequence). The V end lost 4 bases, the J end lost 4 bases, and 18 bases lay between the germline ends.

This clone has a single count. The genes are TRBV5-4 and TRBJ1-1; 8 bases align to TRBD1. Germline CDR1 and CDR2: SGHNT and YYREEE (reference sequence). The CDR3 spans 15 residues. The J segment lost 5 bases and the V segment lost 3 bases, leaving 9 bases of the junction unmatched. CDR3 sequence: CASSSGDRLLTEAFF. As DNA, the CDR3 is TGTGCCAGCAGCTCGGGGGACAGGCTCTTAACTGAAGCTTTCTTT. The full variable domain, its missing parts supplied by reference TRBV5-4 and TRBJ1-1, is ETGVTQSPTHLIKTRGQQVTLRCSSQSGHNTVSWYQQALGQGPQFIFQYYREEENGRGNFPPRFSGLQFPNYSSELNVNALELDDSALYLCASSSGDRLLTEAFFGQGTRLTVV.